The T cell receptor (beta chain) described here comes from a study of blood T cell repertoires in COVID-19. Study in general: The United States, Italy and Spain supplied acute and convalescent COVID-19 samples. PBMCs, B-cell-depleted T cells, or T cells provided the cDNA or gDNA that made up the material.

Study processing details: Reference gene primer amplification gave nucleated cell count estimates. Data came from immunoSEQ multiplex PCR; TCRdb stores just in-frame clones and leaves some out. For V, J and clone size, that table is used; D and trimming come from the DNA. The sample carries 200,000 to 250,000 clones, under 90% recorded once. Trimming at V came to 6 bases and at J to 3 bases, leaving 8 bases not matched to a gene. The germline V gene encodes CDR1 SGDLS and CDR2 YYNGEE. This CDR3 is built from 15 residues. The J gene is TRBJ2-3, the V gene TRBV9; 9 bases align to TRBD2. Sequences were obtained from peripheral blood. The sequence derives from a man in his sixties who had recovered from COVID-19. The DNA for the CDR3 is TGTGCCAGCACTCGGGGAGCGGGGGGTACAGATACGCAGTATTTT. Amino acids: CASTRGAGGTDTQYF.